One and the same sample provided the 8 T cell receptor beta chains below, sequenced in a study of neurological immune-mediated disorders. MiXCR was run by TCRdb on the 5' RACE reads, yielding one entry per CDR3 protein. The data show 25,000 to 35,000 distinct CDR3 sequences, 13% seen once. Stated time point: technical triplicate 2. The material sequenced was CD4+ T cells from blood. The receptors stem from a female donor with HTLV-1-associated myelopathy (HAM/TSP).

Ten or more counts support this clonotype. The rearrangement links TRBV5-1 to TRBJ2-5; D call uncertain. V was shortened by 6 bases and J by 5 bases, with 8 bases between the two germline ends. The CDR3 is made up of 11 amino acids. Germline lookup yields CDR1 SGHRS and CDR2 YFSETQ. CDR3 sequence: CASKDWETQYF. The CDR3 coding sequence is TGCGCCAGCAAGGATTGGGAGACCCAGTACTTC.

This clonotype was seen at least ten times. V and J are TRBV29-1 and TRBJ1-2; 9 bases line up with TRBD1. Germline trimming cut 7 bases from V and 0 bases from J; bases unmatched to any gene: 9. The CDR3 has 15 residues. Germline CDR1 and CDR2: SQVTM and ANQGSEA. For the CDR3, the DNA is TGCAGCGCAGACCGGGACAGGGAAGCTAACTATGGCTACACCTTC. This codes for CSADRDREANYGYTF.

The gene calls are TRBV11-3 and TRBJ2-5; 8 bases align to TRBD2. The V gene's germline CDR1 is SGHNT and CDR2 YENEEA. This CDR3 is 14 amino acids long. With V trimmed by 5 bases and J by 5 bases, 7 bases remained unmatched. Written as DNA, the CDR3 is TGTGCCAGCAGCCACGGGGGGGCCGAGGAGACCCAGTACTTC. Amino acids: CASSHGGAEETQYF.

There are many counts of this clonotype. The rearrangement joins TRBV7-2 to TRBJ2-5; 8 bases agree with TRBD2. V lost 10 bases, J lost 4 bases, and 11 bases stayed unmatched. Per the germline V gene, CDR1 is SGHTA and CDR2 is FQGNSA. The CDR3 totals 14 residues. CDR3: CATTGLGVGETQYF. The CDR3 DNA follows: TGTGCCACAACGGGACTAGGGGTAGGAGAGACCCAGTACTTC. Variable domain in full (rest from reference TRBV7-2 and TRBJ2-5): GAGVSQSPSNKVTEKGKDVELRCDPISGHTALYWYRQSLGQGLEFLIYFQGNSAPDKSGLPSDRFSAERTGGSVSTLTIQRTQQEDSAVYLCATTGLGVGETQYFGPGTRLLVL.

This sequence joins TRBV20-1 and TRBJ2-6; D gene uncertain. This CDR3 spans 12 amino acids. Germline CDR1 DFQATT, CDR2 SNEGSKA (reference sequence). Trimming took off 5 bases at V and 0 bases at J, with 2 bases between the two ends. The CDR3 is CSAVSGANVLTF. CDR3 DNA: TGCAGTGCTGTCTCTGGGGCCAACGTCCTGACTTTC.

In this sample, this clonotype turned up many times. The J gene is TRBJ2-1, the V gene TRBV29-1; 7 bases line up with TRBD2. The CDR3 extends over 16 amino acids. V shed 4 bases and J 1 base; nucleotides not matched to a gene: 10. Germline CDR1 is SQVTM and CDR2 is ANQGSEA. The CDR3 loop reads CSVVWGGAKSYNEQFF. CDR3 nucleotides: TGCAGCGTTGTTTGGGGGGGAGCCAAATCCTACAATGAGCAGTTCTTC.

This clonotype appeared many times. CDR3 coding DNA: TGCAGTGCTGGGACTCGGCTAGCGGGAGGATACGAGCAGTACTTC. This translates into CSAGTRLAGGYEQYF. The chain couples TRBV20-1 to TRBJ2-7, with 11 bases identical to TRBD2. With 5 bases clipped from V and 4 bases from J, the junction kept 10 bases outside the gene matches. This CDR3 is 15 amino acids long. Germline V lookup: CDR1 DFQATT, CDR2 SNEGSKA (reference sequence).

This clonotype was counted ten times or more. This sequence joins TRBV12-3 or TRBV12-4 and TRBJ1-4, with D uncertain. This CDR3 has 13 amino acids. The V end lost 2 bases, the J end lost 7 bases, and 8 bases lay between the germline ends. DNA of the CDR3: TGTGCCAGCAGTTTACGGGGTTTTGAAAAACTGTTTTTT. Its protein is CASSLRGFEKLFF.